This T cell receptor beta chain was sequenced during a study of blood T cell repertoires in COVID-19. At the level of the study: The origin of the acute and convalescent COVID-19 samples was the United States, Italy and Spain. T cells, B-cell-depleted T cells, or PBMCs provided the cDNA or gDNA that served as material.

Original handling: The authors estimated nucleated cell counts from reference gene primer amplification. Assay used: immunoSEQ multiplex PCR; TCRdb lists only in-frame clones, some missing. The V and J calls and clone size come from that table; D and trimming were worked out from the DNA. The sample consists of 80,000 to 100,000 clones, roughly nine tenths of them appearing once. Trimming took off 0 bases at V and 8 bases at J, with 8 bases between the two ends. Germline CDR1 SGHRS, CDR2 YFSETQ. The CDR3 runs to 12 residues. Material for sequencing was peripheral blood. The receptor was isolated from a man aged 55 to 70 with acute or convalescent COVID-19. The chain combines TRBV5-1 with TRBJ1-2; D ambiguous. CDR3 DNA: TGCGCCAGCAGCTTGGGCCCAGCGGGCTACACCTTC. Its protein is CASSLGPAGYTF.